This T cell receptor (beta chain) was sequenced in a study of T cells in Graves' hyperthyroidism and ophthalmopathy. Study at large: Before treatment of any kind, peripheral blood was taken at initial diagnosis.

Clinical symptoms, serum thyroxine and TRAb, thyroid ultrasound and orbital computed tomography together formed the diagnostic basis. The source material, RNA transcripts, was used to amplify TCR beta CDR3 regions. RT-PCR in the first round (using the HTBI primer set) targeted the TCR CDR3. TCRdb re-called the multiplex PCR reads through MiXCR, storing one row per CDR3 protein. The sample contains 650,000 to 850,000 distinct CDR3 sequences, under 20% of which appear only once. Trimming stripped 5 bases from V and 0 bases from J, with 14 bases between. CDR1 and CDR2 from the germline V gene are DFQATT and SNEGSKA (reference sequence). This CDR3 is 15 amino acids long.

The chain uses TRBV20-1 and TRBJ2-4; D is perhaps TRBD1 (5 bases). The sequenced sample was blood. The receptor's source is a woman aged 50 to 60 with Graves' hyperthyroidism that later progressed to Graves' ophthalmopathy. CDR3 region: CSAPQVPRAKNIQYF. As DNA, the CDR3 is TGCAGTGCTCCACAGGTGCCGCGAGCCAAAAACATTCAGTACTTC.